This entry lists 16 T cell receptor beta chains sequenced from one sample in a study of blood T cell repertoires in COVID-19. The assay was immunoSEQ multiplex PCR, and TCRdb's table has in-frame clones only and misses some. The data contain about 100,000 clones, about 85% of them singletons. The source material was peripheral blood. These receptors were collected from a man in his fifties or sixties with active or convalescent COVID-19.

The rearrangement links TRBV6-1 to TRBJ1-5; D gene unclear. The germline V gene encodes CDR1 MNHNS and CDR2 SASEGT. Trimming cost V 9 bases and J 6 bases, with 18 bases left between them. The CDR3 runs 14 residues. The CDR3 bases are TGTGCCAGTACTGATCCCCATGGTAGTCAGCCCCAGCATTTT. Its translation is CASTDPHGSQPQHF.

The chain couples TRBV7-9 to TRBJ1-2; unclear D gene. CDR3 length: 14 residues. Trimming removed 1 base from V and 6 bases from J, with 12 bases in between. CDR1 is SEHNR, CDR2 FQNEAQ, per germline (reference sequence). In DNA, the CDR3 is TGTGCCAGCAGCTTAGACGGGATGTTAGATGGCTACACCTTC. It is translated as CASSLDGMLDGYTF.

The CDR3 DNA is TGTGCCAGCAGCGACGGGACAGGGGAGGACACCTTC. Translated: CASSDGTGEDTF. The chain employs TRBV9 and TRBJ1-2; 10 positions agree with TRBD1. The CDR3 spans 12 residues. V lost 3 bases to trimming and J lost 12 bases; unmatched junction nucleotides: 5. Looked up from germline, CDR1 is SGDLS and CDR2 is YYNGEE.

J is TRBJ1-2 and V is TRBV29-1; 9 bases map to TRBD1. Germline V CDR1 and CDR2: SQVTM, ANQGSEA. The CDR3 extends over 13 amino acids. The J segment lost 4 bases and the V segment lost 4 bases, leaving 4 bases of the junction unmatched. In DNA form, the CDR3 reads TGCAGCGTTGGCCGGGGACAGGGCTATGGCTACACCTTC. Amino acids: CSVGRGQGYGYTF.

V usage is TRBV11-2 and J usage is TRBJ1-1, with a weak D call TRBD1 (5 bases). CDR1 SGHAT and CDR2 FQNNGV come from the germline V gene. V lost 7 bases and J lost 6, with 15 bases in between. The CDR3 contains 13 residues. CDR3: CASKRVGVSEAFF. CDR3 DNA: TGTGCCAGCAAAAGAGTAGGGGTCTCTGAAGCTTTCTTT.

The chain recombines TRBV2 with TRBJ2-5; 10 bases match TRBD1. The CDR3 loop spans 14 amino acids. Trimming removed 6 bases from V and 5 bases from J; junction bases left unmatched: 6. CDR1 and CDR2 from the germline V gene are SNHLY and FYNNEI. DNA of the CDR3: TGTGCCAGCAGCCGGGACAGGGGCACGGAGACCCAGTACTTC. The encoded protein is CASSRDRGTETQYF.

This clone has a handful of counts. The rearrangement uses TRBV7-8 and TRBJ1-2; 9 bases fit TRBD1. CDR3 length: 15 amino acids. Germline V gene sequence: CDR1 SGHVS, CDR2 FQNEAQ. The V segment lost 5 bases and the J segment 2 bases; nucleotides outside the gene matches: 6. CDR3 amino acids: CASSPDGQGNYGYTF. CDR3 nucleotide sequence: TGTGCCAGCAGCCCCGATGGACAGGGGAACTATGGCTACACCTTC.

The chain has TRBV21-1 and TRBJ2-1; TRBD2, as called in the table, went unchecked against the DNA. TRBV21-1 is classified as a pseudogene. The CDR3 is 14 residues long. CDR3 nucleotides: TGTGCCAGCAATTCACTAGCATGCAACAATGAGCAGTTCTTC. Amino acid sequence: CASNSLACNNEQFF.

The CDR3 loop reads CASSRLAGAFSSEQFF. CDR3 coding DNA: TGTGCCAGCAGCCGGCTAGCGGGAGCTTTCTCAAGTGAGCAGTTCTTC. The rearrangement links TRBV7-6 to TRBJ2-1; TRBD2 matches 10 bases. The V and J ends lost 5 bases and 9 bases, in that order; junction bases with no gene match: 13. The CDR3 runs 16 residues. Germline CDR1 SGHVS, CDR2 FNYEAQ.

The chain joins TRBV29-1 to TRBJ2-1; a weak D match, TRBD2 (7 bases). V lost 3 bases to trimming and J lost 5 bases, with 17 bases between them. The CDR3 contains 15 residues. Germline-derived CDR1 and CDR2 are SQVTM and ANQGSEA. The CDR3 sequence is CSVEGAGAPNNEQFF. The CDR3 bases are TGCAGCGTTGAGGGGGCGGGAGCGCCGAACAATGAGCAGTTCTTC.

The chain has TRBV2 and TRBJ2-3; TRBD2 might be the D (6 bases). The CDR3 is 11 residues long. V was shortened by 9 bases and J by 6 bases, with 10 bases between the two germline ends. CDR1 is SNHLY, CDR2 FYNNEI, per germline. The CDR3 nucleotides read TGTGCCAGTTGGGAGGAGGATACGCAGTATTTT. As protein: CASWEEDTQYF.

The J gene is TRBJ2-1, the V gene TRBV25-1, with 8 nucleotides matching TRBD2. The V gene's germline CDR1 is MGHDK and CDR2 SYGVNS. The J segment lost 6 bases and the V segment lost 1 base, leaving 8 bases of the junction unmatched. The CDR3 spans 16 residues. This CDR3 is CASSEFGGLVFNEQFF. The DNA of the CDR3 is TGTGCCAGCAGTGAATTCGGGGGACTAGTTTTCAATGAGCAGTTCTTC.

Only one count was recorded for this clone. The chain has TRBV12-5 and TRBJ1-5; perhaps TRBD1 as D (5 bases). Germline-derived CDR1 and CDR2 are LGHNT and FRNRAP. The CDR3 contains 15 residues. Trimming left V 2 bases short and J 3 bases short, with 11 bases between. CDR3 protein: CASGLSSGPNQPQHF. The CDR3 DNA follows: TGTGCTAGTGGTTTGTCCTCAGGGCCCAATCAGCCCCAGCATTTT.

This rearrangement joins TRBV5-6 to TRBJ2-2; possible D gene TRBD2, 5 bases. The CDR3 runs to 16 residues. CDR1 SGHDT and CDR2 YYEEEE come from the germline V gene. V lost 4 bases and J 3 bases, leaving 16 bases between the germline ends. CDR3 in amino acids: CASSRGSRRDTGELFF. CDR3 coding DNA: TGTGCCAGCAGCCGCGGGTCTCGGCGGGACACCGGGGAGCTGTTTTTT.

The CDR3 nucleotides are TGTGCCAGCAGTTTATTCCGGGGCGAGCAGTACTTC. Protein: CASSLFRGEQYF. J is TRBJ2-7 and V is TRBV12-3 or TRBV12-4; weak D call: TRBD2 (5 bases). The ends were cut back, 2 bases at V and 6 bases at J, with 8 bases in the middle. This CDR3 has 12 amino acids.

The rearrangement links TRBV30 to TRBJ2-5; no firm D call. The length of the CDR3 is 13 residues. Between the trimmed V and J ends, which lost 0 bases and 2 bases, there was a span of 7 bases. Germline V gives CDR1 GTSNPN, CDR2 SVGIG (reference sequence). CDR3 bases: TGTGCCTGGAGTGTCTCCCCGCAAGAGACCCAGTACTTC. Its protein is CAWSVSPQETQYF.